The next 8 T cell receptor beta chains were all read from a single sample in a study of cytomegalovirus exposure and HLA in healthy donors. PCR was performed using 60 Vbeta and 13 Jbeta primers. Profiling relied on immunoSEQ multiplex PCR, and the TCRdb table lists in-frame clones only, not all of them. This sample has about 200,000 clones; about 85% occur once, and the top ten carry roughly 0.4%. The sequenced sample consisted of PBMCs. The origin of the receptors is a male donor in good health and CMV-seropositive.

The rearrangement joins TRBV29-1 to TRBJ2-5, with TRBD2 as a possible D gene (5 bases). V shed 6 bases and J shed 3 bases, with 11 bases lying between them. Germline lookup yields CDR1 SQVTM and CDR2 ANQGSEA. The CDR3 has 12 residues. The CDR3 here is CSVAWGEETQYF. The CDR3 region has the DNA TGCAGCGTCGCCTGGGGAGAAGAGACCCAGTACTTC.

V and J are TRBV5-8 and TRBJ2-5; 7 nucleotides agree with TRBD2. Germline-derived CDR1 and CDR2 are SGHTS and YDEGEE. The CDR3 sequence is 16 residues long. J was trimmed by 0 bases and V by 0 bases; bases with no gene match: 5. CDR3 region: CASSLGLAVYQETQYF. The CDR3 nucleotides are TGTGCCAGCAGCTTGGGGCTAGCGGTGTACCAAGAGACCCAGTACTTC. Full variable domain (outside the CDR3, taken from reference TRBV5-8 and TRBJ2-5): EAGVTQSPTHLIKTRGQQATLRCSPISGHTSVYWYQQALGLGLQFLLWYDEGEERNRGNFPPRFSGRQFPNYSSELNVNALELEDSALYLCASSLGLAVYQETQYFGPGTRLLVL.

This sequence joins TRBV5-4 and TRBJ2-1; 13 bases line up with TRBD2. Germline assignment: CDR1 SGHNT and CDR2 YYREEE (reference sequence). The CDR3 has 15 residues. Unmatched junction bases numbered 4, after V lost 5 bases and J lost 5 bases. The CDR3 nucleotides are TGTGCCAGCAGACCCGGACTAGCGGGGGACAATGAGCAGTTCTTC. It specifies CASRPGLAGDNEQFF.

This chain's CDR3 is CASSLTSGGTYEQYF. The DNA for the CDR3 is TGCGCCAGCAGCTTGACTAGCGGGGGGACCTACGAGCAGTACTTC. The genes are TRBV5-1 and TRBJ2-5, with 12 nucleotides matching TRBD2. The J call may not be correct, given that the DNA end is closer to TRBJ2-7. Germline values: CDR1 SGHRS, CDR2 YFSETQ. There are 15 residues in the CDR3.

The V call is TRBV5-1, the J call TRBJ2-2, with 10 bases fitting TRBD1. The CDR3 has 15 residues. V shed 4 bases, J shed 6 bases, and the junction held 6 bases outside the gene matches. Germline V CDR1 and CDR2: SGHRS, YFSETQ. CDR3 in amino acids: CASSLGQGDPGELFF. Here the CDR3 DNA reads TGCGCCAGCAGCCTCGGACAGGGGGACCCCGGGGAGCTGTTTTTT. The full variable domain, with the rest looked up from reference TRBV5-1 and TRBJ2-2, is KAGVTQTPRYLIKTRGQQVTLSCSPISGHRSVSWYQQTPGQGLQFLFEYFSETQRNKGNFPGRFSGRQFSNSRSEMNVSTLELGDSALYLCASSLGQGDPGELFFGEGSRLTVL.

DNA for the CDR3: TGTGCCTGGGACAGGGGGGTTGGGGCCAACGTCCTGACTTTC. This sequence encodes CAWDRGVGANVLTF. V gene TRBV30 combines with J gene TRBJ2-6; 9 bases align to TRBD1. Germline V gives CDR1 GTSNPN, CDR2 SVGIG (reference sequence). The CDR3 totals 14 residues. J gave up 3 bases and V 5 bases, and 2 bases lay outside the gene matches.

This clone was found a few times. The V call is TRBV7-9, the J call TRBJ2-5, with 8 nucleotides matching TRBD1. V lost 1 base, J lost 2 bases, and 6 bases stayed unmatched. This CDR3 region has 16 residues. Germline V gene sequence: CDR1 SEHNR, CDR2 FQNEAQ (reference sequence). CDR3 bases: TGTGCCAGCAGCTTAGGTAGGACAGGGTGGCAAGAGACCCAGTACTTC. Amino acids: CASSLGRTGWQETQYF.

The CDR3 region has the DNA TGTGCCAGCAGTTTATCCCGAGACGTAGCGGTTACTGAAGCTTTCTTT. Protein: CASSLSRDVAVTEAFF. The chain carries TRBV27 and TRBJ1-1; D ambiguous. The V gene lost 0 bases and the J gene lost 5 bases, with 16 bases spanning the gap. This CDR3 has 16 amino acids. Germline V CDR1 and CDR2: MNHEY, SMNVEV (reference sequence).